This T cell receptor (beta chain) originates from a study of OX40 agonist ivuxolimab in advanced cancers. Study-wide results and limits: The CD4+ and CD8+ T cells in the blood had expanded clonally by week 6 at 0.1 to 3.0 mg/kg. Among the lowest peripheral clonal expansion occurred in 0.1-3.0 mg/kg partial responders. More expanded clones were found, on average, in CD8+ than in CD4+ T cells.

For this clone: What it binds is unknown.

Assay: immunoSEQ multiplex PCR; the TCRdb copy retains only in-frame clones and omits some. The repertoire includes some 90,000 clones, around 87% of them detected once, and roughly 4% sits in the top ten. The CDR3 totals 13 residues. Trimming pared 8 bases from V and 1 base from J, leaving 12 bases between. V gene TRBV5-3 combines with J gene TRBJ1-1; the D gene is possibly TRBD1 (6 bases). TRBV5-3 counts as an open reading frame of uncertain function. This clonotype was sampled from an adult with an advanced solid tumor such as melanoma, head and neck, liver or kidney cancer. The sequenced sample was CD4+ or CD8+ T cells sorted from blood, obtained in a trial of the OX40 agonist ivuxolimab. The CDR3, as DNA: TGTGCCAGCATCGGGACATCGAACACTGAAGCTTTCTTT. Translating it yields CASIGTSNTEAFF.